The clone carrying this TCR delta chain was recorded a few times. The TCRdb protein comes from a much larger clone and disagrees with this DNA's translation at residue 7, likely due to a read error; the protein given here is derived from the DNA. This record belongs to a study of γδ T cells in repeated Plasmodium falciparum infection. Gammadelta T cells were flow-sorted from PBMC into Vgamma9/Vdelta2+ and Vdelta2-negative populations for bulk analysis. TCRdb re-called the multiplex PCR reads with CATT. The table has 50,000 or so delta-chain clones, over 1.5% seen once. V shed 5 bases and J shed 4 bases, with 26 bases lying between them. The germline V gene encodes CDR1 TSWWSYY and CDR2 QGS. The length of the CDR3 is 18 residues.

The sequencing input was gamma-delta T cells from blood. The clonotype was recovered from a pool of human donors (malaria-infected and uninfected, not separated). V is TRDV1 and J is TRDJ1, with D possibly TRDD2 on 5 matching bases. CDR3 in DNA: TGTGCTCTTGGGAAGCCCGTTCCTCCGCGGGTGCCTCTCGATAAACTCATCTTT. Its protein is CALGKPVPPRVPLDKLIF.